Below, 31 T cell receptor beta chains from the same sample are listed, as sequenced in a study of blood T cells in healthy people across ages. Next came a second PCR, run for about 7 to 12 cycles, which used a sample-barcoded 5' primer along with a J-beta primer mix. TCRdb ran MiXCR on the 5' RACE reads and lists one entry per CDR3 protein. This sample has around 500,000 distinct CDR3 sequences, with about 27% found just once. These data were also filed under a second study, of T cells of mothers and their children.

The specimen sequenced was blood. Receptor source: a boy aged 2 to 10 in good health.

This chain's CDR3 is CASSLARKEGEQFF. In DNA, the CDR3 is TGTGCCAGCAGCTTAGCCCGCAAGGAGGGTGAGCAGTTCTTC. The chain employs TRBV7-2 and TRBJ2-5; possibly TRBD2 for D (6 bases). The J call may be in error: the DNA end matches TRBJ2-1 better. CDR3 length: 14 amino acids. Germline V gene sequence: CDR1 SGHTA, CDR2 FQGNSA.

This rearrangement joins TRBV5-1 to TRBJ2-1; TRBD2 agrees at 13 bases. Germline lookup yields CDR1 SGHRS and CDR2 YFSETQ. V was clipped by 5 bases and J by 8 bases; unmatched bases: 7. There are 15 residues in the CDR3. CDR3 DNA: TGCGCCAGCAGAGCAGGGACTAGCGGGGCAGATGAGCAGTTCTTC. Translation: CASRAGTSGADEQFF. Together with reference TRBV5-1 and TRBJ2-1, the CDR3 gives the full variable domain: KAGVTQTPRYLIKTRGQQVTLSCSPISGHRSVSWYQQTPGQGLQFLFEYFSETQRNKGNFPGRFSGRQFSNSRSEMNVSTLELGDSALYLCASRAGTSGADEQFFGPGTRLTVL.

This clonotype was found a few times. A read error is possible here, since a much larger clone lies one base away. The J gene is TRBJ2-1, the V gene TRBV2; D could derive from TRBD1 or TRBD2 (7 bases each). The V gene lost 3 bases and the J gene lost 8 bases, with 20 bases spanning the gap. Germline V gives CDR1 SNHLY, CDR2 FYNNEI. CDR3 length equals 16 residues. The CDR3, as DNA: TGTGCCAGCAGTGAGGTGCAGGGGGGGCCCGTCGATGAGCAGTTCTTC. Translated, it gives CASSEVQGGPVDEQFF.

The sample holds a few counts of this clonotype. This chain uses TRBV19 with TRBJ2-1, with TRBD2 identical over 8 bases. Losses at the gene ends were 6 bases for V and 1 base for J; bases not matched to a gene: 11. Per germline, CDR1 LNHDA and CDR2 SQIVND (reference sequence). The CDR3 loop spans 17 amino acids. The CDR3 DNA reads TGTGCCAGTAGGCCACCTCGGGCTAGCGGGTCCTACAATGAGCAGTTCTTC. This codes for CASRPPRASGSYNEQFF.

The V and J genes are TRBV6-5 and TRBJ2-3, with 7 bases lining up with TRBD2. Germline-derived CDR1 and CDR2 are MNHEY and SVGAGI. This CDR3 has 15 residues. The J segment lost 3 bases and the V segment lost 2 bases, leaving 5 bases of the junction unmatched. CDR3 sequence: CASSYGVGGTDTQYF. In nucleotides, the CDR3 is TGTGCCAGCAGTTACGGGGTGGGAGGGACAGATACGCAGTATTTT.

The J gene is TRBJ1-4, the V gene TRBV19; 7 bases are shared with TRBD1. Germline-derived CDR1 and CDR2 are LNHDA and SQIVND (reference sequence). The V segment lost 3 bases and the J segment 3 bases; nucleotides outside the gene matches: 4. The CDR3 is made up of 15 amino acids. The CDR3 loop is CASSISGTANEKLFF. The CDR3 DNA reads TGTGCCAGTAGTATCAGCGGGACAGCTAATGAAAAACTGTTTTTT.

The chain joins TRBV10-3 to TRBJ2-5; D unclear. The DNA end lines up better with TRBJ2-1; the J call may be wrong. This CDR3 contains 13 residues. Germline V gene sequence: CDR1 ENHRY, CDR2 SYGVKD. The CDR3 sequence is CAISDTNSGEQFF. The CDR3 DNA is TGTGCCATCAGTGACACCAATTCTGGGGAGCAGTTCTTC.

The V call is TRBV12-3 or TRBV12-4, the J call TRBJ1-2; D not certain. This CDR3 has 12 residues. V lost 3 bases and J 14 bases, leaving 16 bases between the germline ends. The DNA of the CDR3 is TGTGCCAGCAGTTTGGCTCAGACGGCCGGGACCTTC. Its translation is CASSLAQTAGTF.

This clonotype was counted between two and nine times. V is TRBV10-1 and J is TRBJ2-7; D is unresolved. The end of the DNA fits TRBJ2-1 better, so the J call may be wrong. Germline lookup yields CDR1 WNHNN and CDR2 SYGVQD (reference sequence). This CDR3 has 16 residues. CDR3 coding DNA: TGCGCCAGCAGTGAATCAAGGGTAGGCTTTTACAATGAGCAGTTCTTC. Its protein product is CASSESRVGFYNEQFF.

Note on this clonotype: A junction end diverges from the germline sequence, so it may reflect a read error. The rearrangement joins TRBV7-9 to TRBJ2-6; perhaps TRBD1 as D (5 bases). The CDR3 length is 20 residues. CDR1 is SEHNR, CDR2 FQNEAQ, per germline (reference sequence). The CDR3: CASSLDYRADDLSGASVLTF. DNA of the CDR3: TGTGCCAGCAGCTTAGATTATCGGGCAGACGACCTCTCTGGGGCCAGCGTCCTGACTTTC.

The V and J genes are TRBV6-5 and TRBJ2-7; TRBD2 agrees at 11 bases. Germline V gene data show CDR1 as MNHEY and CDR2 as SVGAGI. This CDR3 spans 17 amino acids. V was pared by 0 bases and J by 3 bases, with 7 bases of the junction left unmatched. The CDR3 coding sequence is TGTGCCAGCAGTTACTCCCCTAGCGGGAGGTTAGGCTACGAGCAGTACTTC. It codes for CASSYSPSGRLGYEQYF.

The chain joins TRBV6-5 to TRBJ2-3, with TRBD2 as a possible D gene (5 bases). Germline V gene lookup returns CDR1 MNHEY and CDR2 SVGAGI. The CDR3 consists of 12 residues. V lost 4 bases and J 11 bases, leaving 13 bases between the germline ends. DNA of the CDR3: TGTGCCAGCAGTTCACGGAGGAAAGGGCAGTATTTT. This sequence encodes CASSSRRKGQYF.

This chain uses TRBV6-6 with TRBJ1-4; the match to TRBD1 covers 7 bases. CDR3 length: 14 residues. V lost 7 bases to trimming and J lost 5 bases; unmatched junction nucleotides: 7. Germline assignment: CDR1 MNHNY and CDR2 SVGAGI (reference sequence). The CDR3: CASTGTDRNEKLFF. The CDR3, as DNA: TGTGCCAGCACGGGGACGGACAGGAATGAAAAACTGTTTTTT.

This clonotype turned up a few times. The chain combines TRBV4-1 with TRBJ1-2; 8 nucleotides match TRBD1. The germline gives CDR1 MGHRA, CDR2 YSYEKL. Unmatched junction bases numbered 4, after V lost 0 bases and J lost 4 bases. The CDR3 spans 15 residues. Here the CDR3 reads CASSQEDRDPYGYTF. As DNA, the CDR3 is TGCGCCAGCAGCCAAGAGGACAGGGATCCCTATGGCTACACCTTC.

The chain carries TRBV11-2 and TRBJ2-1; 14 nucleotides line up with TRBD2. The CDR3 runs to 18 residues. V was pared by 1 base and J by 5 bases, with 7 bases of the junction left unmatched. The germline gives CDR1 SGHAT, CDR2 FQNNGV. In DNA, the CDR3 is TGTGCCAGCAGCTTAGTCGCGACTAGCGGGAGGGCCCACAATGAGCAGTTCTTC. Translated, it gives CASSLVATSGRAHNEQFF.

This clonotype was found a few times. The chain links TRBV6-6 to TRBJ1-2; D possibly corresponds to TRBD1 (5 bases). V was shortened by 7 bases and J by 2 bases, with 11 bases between the two germline ends. The CDR3 extends over 13 amino acids. Germline V gene sequence: CDR1 MNHNY, CDR2 SVGAGI (reference sequence). The CDR3 coding sequence is TGTGCCAGCATTGGGGACTTCAACTATGGCTACACCTTC. Its protein is CASIGDFNYGYTF.

About this clonotype itself: At one of its ends the junction is not consistent with the germline gene, which may arise from a read error. V gene TRBV27 combines with J gene TRBJ2-3; D gene unclear. CDR1 is MNHEY and CDR2 is SMNVEV in the germline V gene (reference sequence). This CDR3 spans 15 amino acids. This CDR3 reads CASSLWALSIDTQYF. As DNA, the CDR3 is TGTGCCAGCAGTTTATGGGCCTTAAGCATAGATACGCAGTATTTT.

The table lists this clonotype with a few counts. The chain recombines TRBV2 with TRBJ1-1; weak D call: TRBD1 (6 bases). Germline-derived CDR1 and CDR2 are SNHLY and FYNNEI. The ends were cut back, 4 bases at V and 9 bases at J, with 9 bases in the middle. This CDR3 is built from 11 residues. CDR3 sequence: CASSGDRKAFF. The CDR3 DNA sequence: TGTGCCAGCAGTGGCGACAGGAAAGCTTTCTTT.

This clonotype was recorded a few times. The chain carries TRBV7-2 and TRBJ2-1, with TRBD2 as a possible D gene (5 bases). V was cut by 5 bases and J by 4 bases, with 18 bases left in between. This CDR3 comprises 16 residues. The V gene's germline CDR1 is SGHTA and CDR2 FQGNSA. The CDR3 DNA follows: TGTGCCAGCAGCCGTGAGAGGAGGCAATCTTACAATGAGCAGTTCTTC. Amino acids: CASSRERRQSYNEQFF.

In this sample, this clonotype turned up a few times. The junction does not match germline at one end; this may be a read error. This chain connects TRBV13 to TRBJ2-4; 8 bases fit TRBD1. Germline assignment: CDR1 PRHDT and CDR2 FYEKMQ (reference sequence). The CDR3 extends over 16 amino acids. The CDR3 coding sequence is TGTGCCAGCGGCTTAGGTACAGGGGGGTTCAAAAACATTCAGTACTTC. Its translation: CASGLGTGGFKNIQYF.

This clonotype was seen a few times. The chain links TRBV5-6 to TRBJ2-1; tentative D call: TRBD2 (6 bases). V lost 3 bases and J 5 bases, leaving 27 bases between the germline ends. The CDR3 is 19 residues long. Germline CDR1 is SGHDT and CDR2 is YYEEEE. The CDR3 DNA is TGTGCCAGCAGCTCTTCTTTCGGTAGCGGAGTGTGGGGACACAATGAGCAGTTCTTC. This gives the protein CASSSSFGSGVWGHNEQFF.

This clonotype was seen a few times. V usage is TRBV24-1 and J usage is TRBJ2-7; D gene ambiguous. The DNA end lines up better with TRBJ2-1; the J call may be wrong. The length of the CDR3 is 18 residues. Germline loops: CDR1 KGHDR, CDR2 SFDVKD. Here the CDR3 DNA reads TGTGCCACCAGCGTCCCTCCCGGGCAGATTTATAGGGACAATGAGCAGTTCTTC. This codes for CATSVPPGQIYRDNEQFF.

This clonotype turned up a few times. A read error may produce the germline difference seen at one junction end. The chain's CDR3 is CSATGAPTYGQYF. The CDR3 DNA sequence: TGCAGCGCTACAGGCGCTCCTACCTACGGGCAGTACTTC. The rearrangement uses TRBV29-1 and TRBJ2-7, with D perhaps TRBD1 (5 bases). The CDR3 covers 13 residues. Germline V gene sequence: CDR1 SQVTM, CDR2 ANQGSEA.

This clonotype was seen a few times. This rearrangement joins TRBV20-1 to TRBJ2-6; no definite D call. This CDR3 is built from 17 residues. Germline assignment: CDR1 DFQATT and CDR2 SNEGSKA (reference sequence). V was pared by 0 bases and J by 0 bases, with 12 bases between. CDR3 bases: TGCAGTGCTAGAGATTACAACGTCGACTCTGGGGCCAACGTCCTGACTTTC. Its translation is CSARDYNVDSGANVLTF.

V usage is TRBV12-3 or TRBV12-4 and J usage is TRBJ1-2; unclear D gene. V was pared by 6 bases and J by 4 bases, with 15 bases between. This CDR3 region has 14 residues. As DNA, the CDR3 is TGTGCCAGCAGCTCAAAAGGACTGGTCTATGGCTACACCTTC. This sequence encodes CASSSKGLVYGYTF.

This clonotype was seen more than once but under ten times. The CDR3 does not close with the conserved phenylalanine or tryptophan, likely indicating a read error. The chain links TRBV25-1 to TRBJ1-4, with D possibly matching TRBD1 (6 bases). The CDR3 runs to 12 residues. V lost 6 bases and J lost 8, with 10 bases in between. Germline V gene lookup returns CDR1 MGHDK and CDR2 SYGVNS. The CDR3 DNA reads as TGTGCCAGCAGCAGGGGTCGGGAAAAACTGTTTTCT. It specifies CASSRGREKLFS.

V usage is TRBV13 and J usage is TRBJ1-1; 9 nucleotides match TRBD1. Trimming at V came to 5 bases and at J to 4 bases, leaving 11 bases not matched to a gene. Germline assignment: CDR1 PRHDT and CDR2 FYEKMQ (reference sequence). The CDR3 consists of 16 residues. The chain's CDR3 is CASSPRTGALFTEAFF. DNA for the CDR3: TGTGCCAGCAGCCCCCGGACAGGGGCTCTGTTCACTGAAGCTTTCTTT.

This clonotype was recorded a few times. J is TRBJ1-1 and V is TRBV5-1; a possible D gene is TRBD1 (6 bases). CDR3 length equals 15 residues. Germline V gene lookup returns CDR1 SGHRS and CDR2 YFSETQ. Deletions cut 4 bases from V and 2 bases from J, with 15 bases between. The DNA for the CDR3 is TGCGCCAGCAGCGCCACAGGGAGGCCCAACACTGAAGCTTTCTTT. It is translated as CASSATGRPNTEAFF.

The table lists this clonotype with a few counts. The rearrangement uses TRBV4-3 and TRBJ2-1, with 7 bases that match TRBD2. The CDR3 has 15 residues. Germline CDR1 reads LGHNA; CDR2 reads YSLEER. V lost 1 base and J lost 9; bases outside the gene matches: 9. In DNA form, the CDR3 reads TGCGCCAGCAGCCAAGTAACAAGCGGGATCCGTGAGCAGTTCTTC. Translated, it gives CASSQVTSGIREQFF.

This rearrangement joins TRBV5-1 to TRBJ2-1; TRBD2 matches at 8 bases. The CDR3 is made up of 15 amino acids. Germline assignment: CDR1 SGHRS and CDR2 YFSETQ. After removal of 1 base from V and 7 bases from J, the junction contained 7 bases not matched to a gene. The CDR3 reads CASSLLAGGVNEQFF. Here the CDR3 DNA reads TGCGCCAGCAGCTTGCTGGCGGGAGGCGTGAATGAGCAGTTCTTC.

The chain employs TRBV7-9 and TRBJ2-3; D might be TRBD2 (6 bases). This CDR3 region has 14 residues. V was pared by 5 bases and J by 5 bases, with 14 bases between. Germline assignment: CDR1 SEHNR and CDR2 FQNEAQ (reference sequence). CDR3 sequence: CASSLTREVDTQYF. The CDR3 DNA is TGTGCCAGCAGCCTGACTAGAGAGGTAGATACGCAGTATTTT.